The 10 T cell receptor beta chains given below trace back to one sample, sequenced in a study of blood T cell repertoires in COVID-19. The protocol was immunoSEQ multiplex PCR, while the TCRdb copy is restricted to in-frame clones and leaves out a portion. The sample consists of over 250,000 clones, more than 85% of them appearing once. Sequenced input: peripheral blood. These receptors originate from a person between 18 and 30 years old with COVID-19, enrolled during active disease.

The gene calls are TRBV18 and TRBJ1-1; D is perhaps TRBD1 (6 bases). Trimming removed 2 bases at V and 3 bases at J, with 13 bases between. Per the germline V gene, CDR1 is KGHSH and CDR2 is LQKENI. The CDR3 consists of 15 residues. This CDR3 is CASSPKTGSDTEAFF. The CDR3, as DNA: TGTGCCAGCTCACCAAAGACAGGCAGCGACACTGAAGCTTTCTTT.

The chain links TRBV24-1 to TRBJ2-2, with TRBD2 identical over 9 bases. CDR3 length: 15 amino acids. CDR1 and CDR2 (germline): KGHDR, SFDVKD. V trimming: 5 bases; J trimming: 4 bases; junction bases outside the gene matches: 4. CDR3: CATSAGGRATGELFF. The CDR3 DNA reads TGTGCCACCAGTGCGGGCGGGAGGGCCACCGGGGAGCTGTTTTTT.

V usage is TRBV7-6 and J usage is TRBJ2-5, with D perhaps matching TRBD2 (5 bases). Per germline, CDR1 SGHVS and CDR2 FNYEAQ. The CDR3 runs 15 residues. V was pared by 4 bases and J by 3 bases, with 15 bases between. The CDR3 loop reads CASSSLARVEETQYF. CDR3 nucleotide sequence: TGTGCCAGCAGCTCCTTGGCGCGGGTGGAAGAGACCCAGTACTTC.

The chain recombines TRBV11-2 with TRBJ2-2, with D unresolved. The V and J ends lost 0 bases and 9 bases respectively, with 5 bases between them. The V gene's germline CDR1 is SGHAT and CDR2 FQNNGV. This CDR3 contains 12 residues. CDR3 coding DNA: TGTGCCAGCAGCTTAGATGGCTGGGAGCTGTTTTTT. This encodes CASSLDGWELFF.

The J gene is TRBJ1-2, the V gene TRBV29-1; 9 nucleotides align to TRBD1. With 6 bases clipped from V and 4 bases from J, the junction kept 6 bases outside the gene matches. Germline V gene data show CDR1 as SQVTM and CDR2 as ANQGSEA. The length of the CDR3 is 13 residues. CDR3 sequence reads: CSVMTGGSYGYTF. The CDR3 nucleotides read TGCAGCGTAATGACAGGGGGGAGCTATGGCTACACCTTC.

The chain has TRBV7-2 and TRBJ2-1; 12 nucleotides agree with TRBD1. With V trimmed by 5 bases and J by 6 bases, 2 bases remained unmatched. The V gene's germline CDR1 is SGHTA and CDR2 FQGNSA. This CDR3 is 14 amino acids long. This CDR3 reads CASSPGQGANEQFF. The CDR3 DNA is TGTGCCAGCAGCCCGGGACAGGGGGCCAATGAGCAGTTCTTC.

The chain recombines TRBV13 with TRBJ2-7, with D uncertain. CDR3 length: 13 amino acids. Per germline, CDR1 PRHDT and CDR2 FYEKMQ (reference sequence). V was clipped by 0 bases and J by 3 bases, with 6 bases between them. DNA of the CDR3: TGTGCCAGCAGCTTAGGCCGGGTCTACGAGCAGTACTTC. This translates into CASSLGRVYEQYF.

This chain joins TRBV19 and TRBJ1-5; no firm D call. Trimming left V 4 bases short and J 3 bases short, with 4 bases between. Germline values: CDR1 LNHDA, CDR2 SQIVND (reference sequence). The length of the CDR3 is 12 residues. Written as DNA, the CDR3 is TGTGCCAGTAGTACGTACAATCAGCCCCAGCATTTT. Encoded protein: CASSTYNQPQHF. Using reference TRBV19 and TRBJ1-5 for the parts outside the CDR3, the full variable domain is DGGITQSPKYLFRKEGQNVTLSCEQNLNHDAMYWYRQDPGQGLRLIYYSQIVNDFQKGDIAEGYSVSREKKESFPLTVTSAQKNPTAFYLCASSTYNQPQHFGDGTRLSIL.

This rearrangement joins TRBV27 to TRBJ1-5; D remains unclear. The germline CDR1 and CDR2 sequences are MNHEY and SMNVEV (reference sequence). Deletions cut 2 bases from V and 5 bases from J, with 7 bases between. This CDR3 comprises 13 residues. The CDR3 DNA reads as TGTGCCAGCAGTTTAGGGCCCCATCAGCCCCAGCATTTT. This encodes CASSLGPHQPQHF.

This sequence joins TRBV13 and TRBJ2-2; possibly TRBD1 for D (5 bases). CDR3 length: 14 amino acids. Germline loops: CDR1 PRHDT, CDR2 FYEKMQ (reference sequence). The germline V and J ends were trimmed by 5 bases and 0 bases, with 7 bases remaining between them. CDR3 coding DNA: TGTGCCAGCAGCCAGACAGCGAACACCGGGGAGCTGTTTTTT. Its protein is CASSQTANTGELFF.